The T cell receptor (beta chain) described here comes from a study of CD8 T cells in Susac syndrome. The trim removed 4 bases at V and 12 bases at J, leaving 14 bases unmatched. CDR1 and CDR2 from the germline V gene are SGHRS and YFSETQ. The CDR3 contains 14 residues. A remark on this clonotype: Its antigen is not identified.

RNA was extracted with the RNeasy kit, and a quantity of roughly 0.5 to 1 ug was reverse transcribed using random hexamers. It was immunoSEQ multiplex PCR that amplified TCR beta CDR3 across 54 Vbeta and 13 Jbeta. MiXCR, applied by TCRdb to the immunoSEQ multiplex PCR reads, yields one record per CDR3 protein. The sample holds 150,000 to 200,000 distinct CDR3 sequences, around 93% seen once. Study-level results: Susac syndrome CD8+ repertoires were clonally expanded, most strongly in CD8+ TEMRA cells.

The receptor was isolated from a human donor with Susac syndrome. The sequenced material came from CD8+ T cells from PBMCs. The V gene is TRBV5-1, the J gene TRBJ1-1; 8 nucleotides line up with TRBD1. In DNA form, the CDR3 reads TGCGCCAGCAGCCCTGATCCGACAGGGGTAATCACTTTCTTT. It codes for CASSPDPTGVITFF.